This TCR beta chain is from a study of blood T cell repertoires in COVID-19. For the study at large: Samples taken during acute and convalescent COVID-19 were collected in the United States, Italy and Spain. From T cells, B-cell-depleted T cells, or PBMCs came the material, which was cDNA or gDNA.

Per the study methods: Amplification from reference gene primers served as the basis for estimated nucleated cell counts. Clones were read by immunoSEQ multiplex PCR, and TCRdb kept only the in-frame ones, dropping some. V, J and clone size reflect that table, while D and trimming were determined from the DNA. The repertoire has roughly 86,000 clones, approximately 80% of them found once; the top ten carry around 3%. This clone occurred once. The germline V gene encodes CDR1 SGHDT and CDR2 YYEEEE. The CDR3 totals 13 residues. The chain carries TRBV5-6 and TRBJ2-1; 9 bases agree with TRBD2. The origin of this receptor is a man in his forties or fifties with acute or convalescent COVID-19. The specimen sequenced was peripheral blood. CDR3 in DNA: TGTGCTACCGCGCGGGGGGGCTACAATGAGCAGTTCTTC. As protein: CATARGGYNEQFF.